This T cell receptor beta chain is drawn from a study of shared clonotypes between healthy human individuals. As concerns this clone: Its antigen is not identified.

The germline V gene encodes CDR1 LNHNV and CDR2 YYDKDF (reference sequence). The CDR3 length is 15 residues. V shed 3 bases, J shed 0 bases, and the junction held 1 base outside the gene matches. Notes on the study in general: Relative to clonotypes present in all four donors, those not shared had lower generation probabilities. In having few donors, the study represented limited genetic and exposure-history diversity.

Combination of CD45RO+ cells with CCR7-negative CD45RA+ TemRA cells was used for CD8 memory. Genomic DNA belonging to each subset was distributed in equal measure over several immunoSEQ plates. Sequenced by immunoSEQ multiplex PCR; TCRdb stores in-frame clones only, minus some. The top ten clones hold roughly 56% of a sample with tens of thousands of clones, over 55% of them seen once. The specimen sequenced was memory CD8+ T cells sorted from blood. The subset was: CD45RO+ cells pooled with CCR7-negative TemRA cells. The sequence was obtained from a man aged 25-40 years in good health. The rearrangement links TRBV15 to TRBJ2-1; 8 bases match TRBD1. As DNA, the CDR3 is TGTGCCACCAGCAGCGACAGGGGCTCCTACAATGAGCAGTTCTTC. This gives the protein CATSSDRGSYNEQFF.